The rows below give T cell receptor beta chains drawn from one sample of a study of CD8 T cells in Susac syndrome. TCRdb reprocessed the immunoSEQ multiplex PCR reads with MiXCR, giving one entry per CDR3 protein. In the table there are more than 95,000 distinct CDR3 sequences, approximately 95% of which are singletons. The material sequenced was CD8+ T cells from PBMCs. The receptors were gathered from a human donor with multiple sclerosis. The CDR3 runs from the conserved cysteine through the conserved F or W. The D gene is left open where the match is weak.

>TRBV10-2|TRBJ2-7|-
CASSVGGANEQYF
>TRBV10-3|TRBJ2-3|TRBD1
CAISEGTGSGTDTQYF
>TRBV6-4|TRBJ1-1|-
CASSDSGGTEAFF
>TRBV5-1|TRBJ1-1|TRBD1
CASSLTGGFTEAFF
>TRBV6-1|TRBJ2-1|-
CASSEARSEQFF
>TRBV27|TRBJ2-3|-
CASSLLGADTQYF
>TRBV9|TRBJ2-2|TRBD1
CASSVADRGGELFF
>TRBV4-1|TRBJ2-5|-
CASSLLGGEEETQYF
>TRBV4-1|TRBJ2-5|TRBD2
CASSPREGAKETQYF
>TRBV12-3/TRBV12-4|TRBJ1-5|-
CASSVSDSNQPQHF
>TRBV7-6|TRBJ1-5|-
CASSIGQGQPQHF
>TRBV19|TRBJ1-1|TRBD1
CASKKGQALAEAFF
>TRBV6-5|TRBJ1-5|-
CASSYGDGEPQHF
>TRBV12-5|TRBJ2-1|TRBD1
CASGLDWMWTGLEHNEQFF
>TRBV16|TRBJ1-1|-
CASSQFKGSEAFF
>TRBV5-4|TRBJ2-3|TRBD2
CASSLVTSGRTDTQYF
>TRBV5-1|TRBJ1-1|-
CASSSGAEAFF
>TRBV5-1|TRBJ1-6|-
CASSPGFGSSYNSPLHF
>TRBV20-1|TRBJ2-7|TRBD2
CSARDQGAGVTYEQYF
>TRBV14|TRBJ2-3|-
CASARADHTDTQYF
>TRBV10-3|TRBJ2-7|-
CASTASLSYEQYF
>TRBV4-1|TRBJ1-1|-
CASSQGYGVTEAFF
>TRBV29-1|TRBJ2-5|TRBD1
CSVQRTGTGAQETQYF
>TRBV6-4|TRBJ1-2|TRBD1
CASSPDRGPSDYGYTF
>TRBV5-5|TRBJ2-1|TRBD1
CASSFGTGGLKFF
>TRBV11-1|TRBJ2-1|-
CASSPDRDEQFF
>TRBV5-4|TRBJ2-1|TRBD2
CASSLAGAGGNNEQFF
>TRBV7-9|TRBJ1-6|-
CASSLGRELNSPLHF
>TRBV20-1|TRBJ1-1|-
CSARRPNTEAFF
>TRBV12-3/TRBV12-4|TRBJ2-1|-
CASRTGTRRTDEQFF
>TRBV7-2|TRBJ2-5|TRBD2
CASSLWDGGAETQYF
>TRBV6-1|TRBJ2-3|-
CASSEVGGGADTQYF
>TRBV5-1|TRBJ1-2|-
CASSLASNRDPINGYTF
>TRBV19|TRBJ1-1|-
CASSIRGAEAFF
>TRBV7-9|TRBJ2-1|-
CASSLSGSGTYNEQFF
>TRBV5-5|TRBJ1-2|-
CASSMDGDYGYTF
>TRBV6-5|TRBJ2-2|-
CASSPRGGELFF
>TRBV27|TRBJ2-3|-
CASTLRGITTDTQYF
>TRBV7-9|TRBJ2-1|TRBD2
CASSPPGTSGSSSYNEQFF
>TRBV12-3/TRBV12-4|TRBJ2-1|TRBD2
CASSSGRAYNEQFF
>TRBV7-3|TRBJ1-4|-
CASSLTGGVGEKLFF
>TRBV4-1|TRBJ2-3|TRBD2
CASRRTSGALTSTDTQYF
>TRBV24-1|TRBJ2-2|-
CATRGYGGKNTGELFF
>TRBV10-3|TRBJ2-5|TRBD1
CAISESGQGLDGTQYF
>TRBV6-5|TRBJ2-7|-
CASSYSKYSYEQYF
>TRBV27|TRBJ1-2|-
CASSLSIIDGYTF
>TRBV29-1|TRBJ1-2|-
CSFRKAGENGYTF
>TRBV28|TRBJ1-6|TRBD1
CASSFRDRGQSPLHF
>TRBV28|TRBJ1-2|-
CASSYRVFSHGYTF
>TRBV7-9|TRBJ2-3|-
CASSLGPDTQYF
>TRBV11-3|TRBJ2-2|-
CASSSIINLGELFF
>TRBV27|TRBJ2-7|-
CASSWDGGREQYF
>TRBV14|TRBJ2-5|-
CASSPPRGRGQETQYF
>TRBV6-6|TRBJ1-2|-
CASSYSAHNGYTF
>TRBV27|TRBJ2-7|-
CASSFSVGSSYEQYF
>TRBV15|TRBJ2-4|-
CATSRGDIQYF
>TRBV29-1|TRBJ2-5|-
CSVWGGAETQYF
>TRBV24-1|TRBJ2-5|TRBD2
CATSVGRGETQYF
>TRBV5-1|TRBJ1-5|TRBD1
CASSPWTGDQPQHF
>TRBV6-1|TRBJ2-4|-
CASSVGPENIQYF